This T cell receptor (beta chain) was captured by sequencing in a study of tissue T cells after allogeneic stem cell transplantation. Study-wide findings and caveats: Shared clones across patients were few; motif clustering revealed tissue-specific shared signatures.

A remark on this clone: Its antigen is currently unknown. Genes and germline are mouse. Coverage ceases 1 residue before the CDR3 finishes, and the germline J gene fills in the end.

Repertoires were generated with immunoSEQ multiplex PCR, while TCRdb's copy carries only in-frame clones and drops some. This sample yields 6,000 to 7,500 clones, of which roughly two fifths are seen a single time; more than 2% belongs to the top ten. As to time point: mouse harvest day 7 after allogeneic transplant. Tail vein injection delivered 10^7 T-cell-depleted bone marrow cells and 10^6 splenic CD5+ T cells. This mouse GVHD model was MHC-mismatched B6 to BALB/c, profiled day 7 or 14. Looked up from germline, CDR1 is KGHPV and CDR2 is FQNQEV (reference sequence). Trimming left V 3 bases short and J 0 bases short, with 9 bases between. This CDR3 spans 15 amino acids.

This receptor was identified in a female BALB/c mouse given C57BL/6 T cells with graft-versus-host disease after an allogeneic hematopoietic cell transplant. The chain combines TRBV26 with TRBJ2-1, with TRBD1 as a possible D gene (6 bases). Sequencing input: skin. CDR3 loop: CASSLWTVNYAEQFF. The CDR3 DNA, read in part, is TGTGCCAGCAGTCTCTGGACAGTTAACTATGCTGAGCAGTTC.